Presented here are 22 T cell receptor beta chains from one specimen sequenced in a study of multiple sclerosis patients with progressive multifocal leukoencephalopathy. Generated by immunoSEQ multiplex PCR, the TCRdb table keeps only in-frame clones and is missing some. The table records 30,000 to 35,000 clones, roughly 87% of them present only once. The time point: time of PML onset. Material: PBMCs, obtained from a patient treated with natalizumab. The source of these receptors is a human donor with progressive multifocal leukoencephalopathy.

In nucleotides, the CDR3 is TGTGCCAGCAGATCCACAGGGGCAGGTACGCAGTATTTT. Protein: CASRSTGAGTQYF. This sequence joins TRBV6-5 and TRBJ2-3; 7 nucleotides match TRBD1. The junction had 8 bases not matched to a gene; V was cut back by 6 bases and J by 8 bases. This CDR3 comprises 13 residues. Germline CDR1 reads MNHEY; CDR2 reads SVGAGI.

The chain carries TRBV4-3 and TRBJ2-5; D might be TRBD2 (5 bases). TRBJ2-7 matches the DNA end more closely, so the J call is doubtful. CDR1 and CDR2 from the germline V gene are LGHNA and YSLEER. The CDR3 loop spans 14 amino acids. The CDR3 nucleotides read TGCGCCAGCAGCCAAGATACGCGGGTCCACGAGCAGTACTTC. Translated: CASSQDTRVHEQYF.

V usage is TRBV5-1 and J usage is TRBJ2-6, with 11 bases matching TRBD1. The junction had 6 bases not matched to a gene; V was cut back by 1 base and J by 0 bases. The CDR3 covers 19 residues. Germline V gene sequence: CDR1 SGHRS, CDR2 YFSETQ. The chain's CDR3 is CASSLFGTGGSSGANVLTF. The CDR3 DNA is TGCGCCAGCAGCTTGTTCGGGACAGGGGGAAGCTCTGGGGCCAACGTCCTGACTTTC.

The J gene is TRBJ1-3, the V gene TRBV11-2; 8 nucleotides line up with TRBD1. V lost 1 base and J lost 4; bases outside the gene matches: 3. There are 15 residues in the CDR3. Germline-derived CDR1 and CDR2 are SGHAT and FQNNGV. CDR3 in DNA: TGTGCCAGCAGCTTAGTCAGGGGGCCCGGAAACACCATATATTTT. Its translation is CASSLVRGPGNTIYF.

The rearrangement uses TRBV28 and TRBJ2-7, with 9 bases fitting TRBD2. The J segment lost 5 bases and the V segment lost 1 base, leaving 6 bases of the junction unmatched. In germline, CDR1 is MDHEN, CDR2 SYDVKM. The CDR3 extends over 15 amino acids. Here the CDR3 DNA reads TGTGCCAGCAGTTTATTAGGTAGCGGGAGCCACGAGCAGTACTTC. It is translated as CASSLLGSGSHEQYF.

This chain uses TRBV28 with TRBJ2-3; weak D call: TRBD1 (6 bases). The CDR3 is 16 residues long. Germline V gives CDR1 MDHEN, CDR2 SYDVKM. Trimming pared 6 bases from V and 2 bases from J, leaving 18 bases between. Here the CDR3 DNA reads TGTGCCAGCAGCCCAGGGTATGACAGGTCCACAGATACGCAGTATTTT. Its translation is CASSPGYDRSTDTQYF.

The chain joins TRBV5-6 to TRBJ1-4; perhaps TRBD1 as D (5 bases). The CDR3 totals 15 residues. V was trimmed by 4 bases and J by 8 bases, leaving 18 bases between them. Germline values: CDR1 SGHDT, CDR2 YYEEEE. The DNA of the CDR3 is TGTGCCAGCAGCCCGGGGACGATATCAGGAGAAAAACTGTTTTTT. This translates into CASSPGTISGEKLFF. The full variable domain, its missing parts supplied by reference TRBV5-6 and TRBJ1-4, is DAGVTQSPTHLIKTRGQQVTLRCSPKSGHDTVSWYQQALGQGPQFIFQYYEEEERQRGNFPDRFSGHQFPNYSSELNVNALLLGDSALYLCASSPGTISGEKLFFGSGTQLSVL.

The V call is TRBV29-1, the J call TRBJ2-5; 10 nucleotides agree with TRBD1. The J call may be wrong; the DNA end is better matched by TRBJ2-7. The CDR3 sequence is 13 residues long. Germline V lookup: CDR1 SQVTM, CDR2 ANQGSEA. The CDR3, as DNA: TGCAGCGTTCTGGGACAGGGGCCCTACGAGCAGTACTTC. It translates to CSVLGQGPYEQYF.

The chain joins TRBV18 to TRBJ1-1; D call uncertain. In germline, CDR1 is KGHSH, CDR2 LQKENI. Trimming cost V 4 bases and J 5 bases, with 14 bases left between them. The CDR3 consists of 14 residues. CDR3 sequence: CASSLISRGTEAFF. The CDR3 DNA follows: TGTGCCAGCTCACTCATATCCAGAGGGACTGAAGCTTTCTTT.

A remark on this clone: This same CDR3 is encoded by further DNA sequences in the sample. The chain recombines TRBV5-4 with TRBJ1-2; a possible D gene is TRBD1 (6 bases). Looked up from germline, CDR1 is SGHNT and CDR2 is YYREEE (reference sequence). The germline V and J ends were trimmed by 4 bases and 4 bases, with 20 bases remaining between them. This CDR3 comprises 16 residues. As DNA, the CDR3 is TGTGCCAGCAGCCCGGGGGGCAGGGGAATTTTCTATGGCTACACCTTC. It specifies CASSPGGRGIFYGYTF.

The V call is TRBV7-9, the J call TRBJ2-5; D remains ambiguous. Germline V lookup: CDR1 SEHNR, CDR2 FQNEAQ (reference sequence). The CDR3 covers 13 residues. V lost 5 bases to trimming and J lost 5 bases, with 12 bases between them. Here the CDR3 reads CASSQSWRETQYF. The CDR3 DNA reads as TGTGCCAGCAGCCAAAGCTGGCGCGAGACCCAGTACTTC.

The chain carries TRBV19 and TRBJ2-7; 15 nucleotides match TRBD2. Looked up from germline, CDR1 is LNHDA and CDR2 is SQIVND (reference sequence). The CDR3 contains 18 residues. The V segment lost 5 bases and the J segment 1 base; nucleotides outside the gene matches: 9. CDR3 nucleotide sequence: TGTGCCAGTAGTCCGGGACTAGCGGGAGGCTCGGGATCCTACGAGCAGTACTTC. Encoded protein: CASSPGLAGGSGSYEQYF.

This chain uses TRBV7-2 with TRBJ1-2; the D gene is possibly TRBD1 (6 bases). The germline CDR1 and CDR2 sequences are SGHTA and FQGNSA. The CDR3 is 15 residues long. The V end was cut by 0 bases, the J end by 3 bases, with 11 bases between. Here the CDR3 reads CASSLALQGHYGYTF. The DNA of the CDR3 is TGTGCCAGCAGCTTAGCGCTACAGGGCCACTATGGCTACACCTTC. Drawing the rest from reference TRBV7-2 and TRBJ1-2, the complete variable domain is GAGVSQSPSNKVTEKGKDVELRCDPISGHTALYWYRQSLGQGLEFLIYFQGNSAPDKSGLPSDRFSAERTGGSVSTLTIQRTQQEDSAVYLCASSLALQGHYGYTFGSGTRLTVV.

This chain uses TRBV4-3 with TRBJ1-2, with D possibly matching TRBD1 (6 bases). The CDR3 contains 13 residues. V was trimmed by 1 base and J by 8 bases, leaving 11 bases between them. CDR1 is LGHNA, CDR2 YSLEER, per germline. The CDR3 here is CASSQAGTNGYTF. In DNA form, the CDR3 reads TGCGCCAGCAGCCAAGCCGGGACAAACGGCTACACCTTC.

V is TRBV15 and J is TRBJ1-2; D ambiguous. Per germline, CDR1 LNHNV and CDR2 YYDKDF (reference sequence). V lost 0 bases and J 6 bases, leaving 8 bases between the germline ends. The CDR3 runs 13 residues. CDR3 bases: TGTGCCACCAGCAGAGAGACGGGTAATGGCTACACCTTC. Protein product: CATSRETGNGYTF.

This sequence joins TRBV27 and TRBJ2-3; 8 nucleotides align to TRBD2. Trimming removed 5 bases from V and 8 bases from J; junction bases left unmatched: 15. This CDR3 is 16 amino acids long. Germline CDR1 MNHEY, CDR2 SMNVEV (reference sequence). CDR3 sequence reads: CASSRGGAVVVGTQYF. CDR3 in DNA: TGTGCCAGCAGTCGGGGGGGAGCGGTAGTAGTTGGTACGCAGTATTTT.

With respect to this clone: The sample carries other DNA sequences with the same CDR3. This rearrangement joins TRBV29-1 to TRBJ2-5, with D possibly called TRBD1 or TRBD2 (5 bases each). CDR3 length equals 14 residues. V was shortened by 6 bases and J by 4 bases, with 18 bases between the two germline ends. Germline V CDR1 and CDR2: SQVTM, ANQGSEA. Here the CDR3 DNA reads TGCAGCGTGAGAGGGGTGGGGGTCGGAGAGACCCAGTACTTC. It yields the protein CSVRGVGVGETQYF.

V usage is TRBV19 and J usage is TRBJ1-4; 8 bases map to TRBD1. Trimming removed 4 bases from V and 5 bases from J; junction bases left unmatched: 12. The V gene's germline CDR1 is LNHDA and CDR2 SQIVND (reference sequence). CDR3 size: 17 residues. Here the CDR3 reads CASSRDRGQNPNEKLFF. For the CDR3, the DNA is TGTGCCAGTAGTAGAGACAGGGGACAAAACCCAAATGAAAAACTGTTTTTT.

The gene calls are TRBV5-1 and TRBJ1-3, with D possibly matching TRBD1 (5 bases). CDR1 SGHRS and CDR2 YFSETQ come from the germline V gene. This CDR3 has 16 amino acids. V gave up 4 bases and J gave up 0 bases, with 14 bases separating them. Here the CDR3 reads CASSPAGDGSGNTIYF. The CDR3 DNA is TGCGCCAGCAGCCCCGCTGGGGACGGCTCTGGAAACACCATATATTTT.

With respect to this clone: Distinct nucleotide sequences in the sample also encode this CDR3. This chain links TRBV2 with TRBJ1-3; D is unclear. Germline V gene sequence: CDR1 SNHLY, CDR2 FYNNEI. The CDR3 is 12 residues long. V lost 3 bases, J lost 10 bases, and 10 bases lay in between. The CDR3 coding sequence is TGTGCCAGCAGTGATGGTCGGGTGACCATATATTTT. Its protein product is CASSDGRVTIYF. The complete variable domain, with remaining parts taken from reference TRBV2 and TRBJ1-3, reads EPEVTQTPSHQVTQMGQEVILRCVPISNHLYFYWYRQILGQKVEFLVSFYNNEISEKSEIFDDQFSVERPDGSNFTLKIRSTKLEDSAMYFCASSDGRVTIYFGEGSWLTVV.

This chain links TRBV6-1 with TRBJ2-1; the match to TRBD2 covers 8 bases. V was pared by 2 bases and J by 10 bases, with 7 bases of the junction left unmatched. Looked up from germline, CDR1 is MNHNS and CDR2 is SASEGT. CDR3 length: 14 residues. CDR3 protein: CASSEIGPGGEQFF. As DNA, the CDR3 is TGTGCCAGCAGTGAAATAGGCCCGGGAGGGGAGCAGTTCTTC.

The chain carries TRBV4-1 and TRBJ2-1; D may be TRBD2 (8 bases). V shed 1 base and J shed 3 bases, with 16 bases lying between them. This CDR3 region has 17 residues. CDR1 and CDR2 (germline): MGHRA, YSYEKL. The CDR3 DNA follows: TGCGCCAGCAGCCAAGGAAGGGGGCGGGAGGTCTACAATGAGCAGTTCTTC. This sequence encodes CASSQGRGREVYNEQFF.